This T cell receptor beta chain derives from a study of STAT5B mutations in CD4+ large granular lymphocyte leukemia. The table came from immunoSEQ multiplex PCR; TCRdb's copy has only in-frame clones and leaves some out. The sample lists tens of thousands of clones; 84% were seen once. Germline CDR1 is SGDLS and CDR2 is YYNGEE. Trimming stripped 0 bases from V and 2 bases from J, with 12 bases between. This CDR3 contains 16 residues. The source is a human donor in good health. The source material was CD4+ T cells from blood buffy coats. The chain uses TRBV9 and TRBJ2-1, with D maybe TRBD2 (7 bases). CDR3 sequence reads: CASSVVPGGAYNEQFF. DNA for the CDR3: TGTGCCAGCAGCGTAGTCCCGGGGGGCGCCTACAATGAGCAGTTCTTC.